One and the same sample provided the 19 T cell receptor beta chains below, sequenced in a study of identifying expanded T cells in peripheral blood. Data came from immunoSEQ multiplex PCR; TCRdb stores just in-frame clones and leaves some out. The profile shows about 85,000 clones, approximately 90% of them singletons. The specimen sequenced was blood. These receptor sequences come from a person aged 18 to 69 in good health.

The chain combines TRBV6-1 with TRBJ2-3; D is perhaps TRBD1 (7 bases). Germline CDR1 reads MNHNS; CDR2 reads SASEGT. The CDR3 is 13 residues long. With 6 bases removed from V and 3 bases from J, the gap between germline ends came to 10 bases. The CDR3 spells CASRQGGTDTQYF. The CDR3 region has the DNA TGTGCCAGCAGGCAGGGGGGAACAGATACGCAGTATTTT.

This clone showed up just once. The chain recombines TRBV19 with TRBJ1-5, with D uncertain. There are 15 residues in the CDR3. Looked up from germline, CDR1 is LNHDA and CDR2 is SQIVND (reference sequence). Trimming removed 4 bases from V and 3 bases from J, with 13 bases in between. CDR3 loop: CASSRHRILNQPQHF. CDR3 nucleotides: TGTGCCAGTAGTAGGCACCGGATCCTCAATCAGCCCCAGCATTTT.

The V call is TRBV2, the J call TRBJ2-3; unclear D gene. V was pared by 7 bases and J by 0 bases, with 8 bases between. The germline V gene has CDR1 SNHLY and CDR2 FYNNEI. The CDR3 is 13 amino acids. The CDR3 region has the DNA TGTGCCAGCATAGTCGAGAGCACAGATACGCAGTATTTT. It specifies CASIVESTDTQYF.

The chain uses TRBV19 and TRBJ1-6; D gene unclear. The germline V and J ends were trimmed by 5 bases and 6 bases, with 14 bases remaining between them. The CDR3 has 15 amino acids. Germline V gene data show CDR1 as LNHDA and CDR2 as SQIVND (reference sequence). CDR3 protein: CASSPTAAGNSPLHF. DNA for the CDR3: TGTGCCAGTAGTCCAACTGCGGCGGGTAATTCACCCCTCCACTTT.

V is TRBV7-9 and J is TRBJ2-1; D may be TRBD1 or TRBD2 (6 bases each). V lost 7 bases, J lost 7 bases, and 17 bases lay in between. The CDR3 is 14 amino acids. CDR1 SEHNR and CDR2 FQNEAQ come from the germline V gene (reference sequence). The CDR3 here is CASKVGGPSNEQFF. For the CDR3, the DNA is TGTGCCAGCAAAGTGGGGGGCCCTTCTAATGAGCAGTTCTTC.

V usage is TRBV25-1 and J usage is TRBJ2-7, with D perhaps matching TRBD2 (5 bases). Germline loops: CDR1 MGHDK, CDR2 SYGVNS. Trimming stripped 0 bases from V and 2 bases from J, with 8 bases between. This CDR3 is 14 amino acids long. CDR3 sequence: CASSEYSGTYEQYF. The CDR3, as DNA: TGTGCCAGCAGTGAATATTCGGGGACCTACGAGCAGTACTTC.

V is TRBV6-6 and J is TRBJ2-1; D gene unclear. The germline V gene encodes CDR1 MNHNY and CDR2 SVGAGI (reference sequence). CDR3 size: 15 residues. Trimming left V 0 bases short and J 5 bases short, with 11 bases between. CDR3 sequence reads: CASSYSGPNHNEQFF. The CDR3 bases are TGTGCCAGCAGTTACTCCGGCCCCAATCACAATGAGCAGTTCTTC.

The chain is built from TRBV5-1 and TRBJ2-4; 7 nucleotides align to TRBD1. The ends lost 0 bases at V and 9 bases at J; junction bases unmatched: 9. CDR3 size: 15 residues. Germline V gene sequence: CDR1 SGHRS, CDR2 YFSETQ. The CDR3 DNA reads as TGCGCCAGCAGCTTGGAGGGACAGCCTCCGGGCATTCAGTACTTC. Protein sequence: CASSLEGQPPGIQYF.

The chain couples TRBV5-4 to TRBJ1-4, with D possibly being TRBD1 (5 bases). The ends were cut back, 1 base at V and 7 bases at J, with 8 bases in the middle. Germline loops: CDR1 SGHNT, CDR2 YYREEE (reference sequence). The CDR3 runs 13 residues. CDR3 DNA sequence: TGTGCCAGCAGCTTGTCGGGGGTTGAAAAACTGTTTTTT. Encoded protein: CASSLSGVEKLFF.

The chain has TRBV19 and TRBJ1-6; no clear D. The ends were cut back, 8 bases at V and 10 bases at J, with 18 bases in the middle. Germline CDR1 reads LNHDA; CDR2 reads SQIVND (reference sequence). CDR3 length equals 14 residues. DNA of the CDR3: TGTGCCAGTGCCTGGAGAGGCACCGAATCACCCCTCCACTTT. Translating it yields CASAWRGTESPLHF.

The J gene is TRBJ1-1, the V gene TRBV19; no reliable D call. Germline V gene lookup returns CDR1 LNHDA and CDR2 SQIVND (reference sequence). The CDR3 is made up of 14 amino acids. The V gene lost 8 bases and the J gene lost 0 bases, with 13 bases spanning the gap. CDR3 in amino acids: CASSRTVMNTEAFF. In DNA form, the CDR3 reads TGTGCCAGTTCCCGGACCGTGATGAACACTGAAGCTTTCTTT.

The chain uses TRBV6-5 and TRBJ2-5, with D maybe TRBD2 (5 bases). Trimming took 0 bases from V and 5 from J, leaving 16 bases between them. The CDR3 has 16 amino acids. CDR1 and CDR2 from the germline V gene are MNHEY and SVGAGI. The CDR3 sequence is CASSYSPVSPGETQYF. CDR3 sequence (DNA): TGTGCCAGCAGTTACTCCCCCGTTTCTCCGGGGGAGACCCAGTACTTC.

The chain is built from TRBV18 and TRBJ2-7; D may be TRBD1 (6 bases). The germline gives CDR1 KGHSH, CDR2 LQKENI. The CDR3 sequence is 16 residues long. The V end lost 0 bases, the J end lost 4 bases, and 16 bases lay between the germline ends. The chain's CDR3 is CASSPPAWTEDYEQYF. The CDR3 DNA reads as TGTGCCAGCTCACCACCCGCCTGGACAGAGGATTACGAGCAGTACTTC.

The sample holds one count of this clone. CDR3 sequence: CASSMGRGLAQTQYF. The CDR3 coding sequence is TGTGCCAGTAGTATGGGGCGAGGACTAGCCCAGACCCAGTACTTC. The chain is built from TRBV19 and TRBJ2-5; 8 bases fit TRBD2. This CDR3 region has 15 residues. The V gene's germline CDR1 is LNHDA and CDR2 SQIVND (reference sequence). The trim removed 3 bases at V and 6 bases at J, leaving 9 bases unmatched.

This clone has a single count. J is TRBJ2-7 and V is TRBV2, with 8 bases aligning to TRBD2. The CDR3 extends over 13 amino acids. V lost 6 bases, J lost 4 bases, and 5 bases stayed unmatched. Germline V gene data show CDR1 as SNHLY and CDR2 as FYNNEI. CDR3 loop: CASRRGADYEQYF. For the CDR3, the DNA is TGTGCCAGCAGGCGGGGGGCGGATTACGAGCAGTACTTC.

The chain recombines TRBV2 with TRBJ2-7; tentatively, D is TRBD2 (5 bases). Germline lookup yields CDR1 SNHLY and CDR2 FYNNEI. Trimming took 2 bases from V and 3 from J, leaving 8 bases between them. The CDR3 runs 13 residues. The CDR3 DNA follows: TGTGCCAGCAGTGAATTCGAGGGCTACGAGCAGTACTTC. Residues: CASSEFEGYEQYF.

The chain combines TRBV10-1 with TRBJ1-2, with 8 bases identical to TRBD1. V shed 7 bases, J shed 4 bases, and the junction held 5 bases outside the gene matches. Germline CDR1 and CDR2: WNHNN and SYGVQD (reference sequence). CDR3 length: 13 residues. CDR3 sequence: CASNRQGIYGYTF. The CDR3 DNA reads as TGCGCCAGCAATCGACAGGGGATCTATGGCTACACCTTC.

V gene TRBV25-1 combines with J gene TRBJ2-3, with D uncertain. CDR1 and CDR2 from the germline V gene are MGHDK and SYGVNS. CDR3 size: 15 residues. Trimming pared 6 bases from V and 2 bases from J, leaving 15 bases between. CDR3 nucleotide sequence: TGTGCCAGCAGAAGGGCAGGTCCCTTCACAGATACGCAGTATTTT. The encoded protein is CASRRAGPFTDTQYF.

This chain uses TRBV21-1 with TRBJ1-6. TRBV21-1 is recorded as a pseudogene. The CDR3 runs 15 residues. DNA of the CDR3: TGTGCCAGCAGCTCCCTCGGGATCAAAGGATCACCCCTCCACTTT. This codes for CASSSLGIKGSPLHF.